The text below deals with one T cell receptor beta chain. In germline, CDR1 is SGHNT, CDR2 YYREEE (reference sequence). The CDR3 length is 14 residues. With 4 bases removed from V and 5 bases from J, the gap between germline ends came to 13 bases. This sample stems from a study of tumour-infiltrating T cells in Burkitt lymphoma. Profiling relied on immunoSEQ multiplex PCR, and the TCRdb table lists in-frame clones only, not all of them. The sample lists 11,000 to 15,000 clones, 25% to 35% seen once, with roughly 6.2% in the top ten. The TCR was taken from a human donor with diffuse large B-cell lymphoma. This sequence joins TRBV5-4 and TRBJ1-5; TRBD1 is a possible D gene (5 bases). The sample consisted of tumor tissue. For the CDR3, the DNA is TGTGCCAGCAGCCTCGGGACCGGGGATCAGCCCCAGCATTTT. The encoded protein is CASSLGTGDQPQHF.